This TCR beta chain came from a study of T cells in Graves' hyperthyroidism and ophthalmopathy. General study points: Among thyroid clonotypes expanded above 0.001, most also appeared in blood.

Germline values: CDR1 SEHNR, CDR2 FQNEAQ (reference sequence). The trim removed 3 bases at V and 4 bases at J, leaving 5 bases unmatched. The CDR3 extends over 14 amino acids. Ophthalmopathy patients all had a Clinical Activity Score of at least 3, a NOSPECS grade of at least 4 and disease under 3 months old. This clonotype was counted ten times or more. Its antigen is still unknown. The TCR beta CDR3 regions underwent amplification using RNA transcripts as the source. Initially, a first-round RT-PCR of the TCR CDR3 employed the HTBI primer set. Via MiXCR, TCRdb re-called the multiplex PCR reads, giving one row per CDR3 protein. The repertoire includes 530,000 or so distinct CDR3 sequences, approximately 25% of them detected once, and about 10% sits in the top ten.

The TCR comes from a woman in her twenties or thirties with Graves' ophthalmopathy. The chain uses TRBV7-9 and TRBJ1-2; 7 positions match TRBD1. The specimen was blood. For the CDR3, the DNA is TGTGCCAGCAGCTTGACACAGGGGAGCTATGGCTACACCTTC. Its protein product is CASSLTQGSYGYTF.